This TCR beta chain was retrieved from a study of tumor and adjacent non-tumor tissue in lung cancer. The wider study: Some 3.9 million productive TCRbeta reads were obtained per sample on average.

Three rounds of nested PCR, following a modified ARM-PCR protocol, produced the TCRbeta library. TCRdb re-derived calls from the multiplex PCR reads in MiXCR, one entry per CDR3 protein. The top ten clones hold 9.5% to 15% of a sample with approximately 130,000 distinct CDR3 sequences, 60% to 70% of them seen once. This sample's RNA came from whole unsorted tissue. Germline V gene data show CDR1 as DFQATT and CDR2 as SNEGSKA (reference sequence). The CDR3 covers 13 residues. This clonotype was counted only a few times. This could be a read error, since a much larger clone is one nucleotide away. The TCR originated in a young man with non-small cell lung cancer. J is TRBJ2-7 and V is TRBV20-1; TRBD2 matches at 8 bases. The sequencing sample was made of lung tumor tissue. The CDR3 is CSAKGLGNDELYF. The CDR3 region has the DNA TGCAGTGCTAAGGGACTAGGGAACGACGAGCTGTACTTC.